This T cell receptor (beta chain) derives from a study of T cells in Graves' hyperthyroidism and ophthalmopathy. RNA transcripts served as the template for amplifying TCR beta CDR3 regions. TCR CDR3 regions were first amplified by RT-PCR with HTBI primers. TCRdb itself ran the multiplex PCR reads through MiXCR, one entry per CDR3 protein. Here the sample spans about 380,000 distinct CDR3 sequences, about 18% being singletons. The CDR3 runs to 15 residues. Germline V gene data show CDR1 as SNHLY and CDR2 as FYNNEI. The junction had 3 bases not matched to a gene; V was cut back by 2 bases and J by 3 bases. This clonotype was recorded many times.

This TCR was recovered from a man aged 18 to 35 with Graves' ophthalmopathy. Sequencing was performed on blood. The V and J genes are TRBV2 and TRBJ2-2, with TRBD2 matching 7 bases. CDR3 sequence: CASSERAGDTGELFF. In DNA, the CDR3 is TGTGCCAGCAGTGAACGGGCGGGGGACACCGGGGAGCTGTTTTTT.